Each of the 18 T cell receptor beta chains below was sequenced from the same sample in a study of Tregs in tolerant kidney transplant recipients. Related graft donors supplied nonmyeloablative bone marrow transplants, and mixed chimerism was transient. Sequencing used immunoSEQ multiplex PCR; TCRdb keeps in-frame clones, though not all of them. Recorded for this sample: some 29,000 clones. This material consisted of CD4+ T cells from blood (PBMCs), taken 24 months after the transplant. These receptors originate from a human patient who received a combined kidney and bone marrow transplant. The graft donor may have given rise to some T cells.

About this clone: The read ends 3 residues early relative to the CDR3; the germline J gene fills the gap. The rearrangement joins TRBV5-6 to TRBJ2-7, with D perhaps matching TRBD1 (5 bases). Trimming removed 2 bases from V and 3 bases from J, with 6 bases in between. From germline, CDR1 is SGHDT and CDR2 YYEEEE. This CDR3 has 12 residues. This chain's CDR3 is CASSLGVYEQYF. The CDR3 DNA, read in part, is TGTGCCAGCAGCTTAGGGGTCTACGAG.

A note on this clone: The DNA ends 3 residues before the CDR3 does, and the rest of the CDR3 is filled in from the germline J gene. The V gene is TRBV25-1, the J gene TRBJ2-5, with 7 bases fitting TRBD2. The V gene end was trimmed by 2 bases and the J gene end by 4 bases; junction bases not matched to a gene: 4. The CDR3 is 14 residues long. Germline V gene sequence: CDR1 MGHDK, CDR2 SYGVNS. The CDR3 bases that were read are TGTGCCAGCAGTGAAAGGGGAGGGTTAGAGACC. Amino acid sequence: CASSERGGLET. From start to end, the CDR3 is CASSERGGLETQYF.

As to this clone: Coverage ceases 3 residues before the CDR3 finishes, and the germline J gene fills in the end. V and J are TRBV5-1 and TRBJ2-1; TRBD2 matches 14 bases. Per the germline V gene, CDR1 is SGHRS and CDR2 is YFSETQ. After removal of 2 bases from V and 6 bases from J, the junction contained 4 bases not matched to a gene. The CDR3 covers 16 residues. The chain's CDR3 is CASSLRTSGRINEQFF. Incomplete CDR3 DNA: TGCGCCAGCAGCTTAAGGACTAGCGGGAGGATCAATGAG.

Concerning this clone: The read stops 3 residues short of the end of the CDR3; the missing end is completed from the germline J gene. The chain links TRBV7-9 to TRBJ1-2, with a weak D call TRBD1 (6 bases). The CDR3 sequence is 14 residues long. Germline assignment: CDR1 SEHNR and CDR2 FQNEAQ (reference sequence). V lost 5 bases, J lost 7 bases, and 17 bases lay in between. CDR3: CASSRDTGYSGYTF. CDR3 bases read: TGTGCCAGCAGCCGAGATACAGGGTACTCTGGC.

This clone is called medium-sized based on its frequency. From the germline J gene comes the end of the CDR3, since the read stops 3 residues before it. J is TRBJ2-7 and V is TRBV12-3 or TRBV12-4; 7 bases align to TRBD1. The CDR3 contains 14 residues. V shed 3 bases, J shed 3 bases, and the junction held 5 bases outside the gene matches. CDR3 amino acids: CASSFGTEHYEQYF. The DNA read from the CDR3 is TGTGCCAGCAGTTTTGGGACAGAGCACTACGAG.

Partial CDR3 DNA: TGCAGTGCTACTAGCGGGGGTAACACCGGGGAG. This translates into CSATSGGNTGE. The whole CDR3 protein reads CSATSGGNTGELFF. The chain recombines TRBV20-1 with TRBJ2-2, with 10 nucleotides matching TRBD2. The read ends 3 residues before the CDR3 terminus; that terminus is restored from the germline J gene. CDR1 and CDR2 (germline): DFQATT, SNEGSKA (reference sequence). With 4 bases clipped from V and 2 bases from J, the junction kept 1 base outside the gene matches. This CDR3 is 14 amino acids long.

As to this clone: The observed sequence ends 3 residues before the CDR3 terminus, with the missing tail filled in from the germline J gene. The chain carries TRBV4-1 and TRBJ2-7; 10 positions match TRBD1. Germline CDR1 and CDR2: MGHRA and YSYEKL. J gave up 0 bases and V 6 bases, and 5 bases lay outside the gene matches. The CDR3 is made up of 15 amino acids. CDR3 DNA, as far as it was read: TGCGCCAGCAGTAAGGGGACAGGGGTCTCCTACGAG. Translating it yields CASSKGTGVSYE. The complete CDR3 protein is CASSKGTGVSYEQYF.

Points on this clone: The sequence runs out 3 residues before the end of the CDR3; the remainder is reconstructed from the germline J gene. The chain combines TRBV18 with TRBJ2-5, with TRBD2 as a possible D gene (5 bases). This CDR3 has 15 residues. Germline CDR1 reads KGHSH; CDR2 reads LQKENI. Trimming left V 0 bases short and J 3 bases short, with 11 bases between. The CDR3 bases that were read are TGTGCCAGCTCACCACCTAGGCGGGCAGAAGAGACC. This gives the protein CASSPPRRAEET. The full CDR3 reads CASSPPRRAEETQYF.

A remark on this clone: The read halts 3 residues ahead of the CDR3 end, with the missing end drawn from the germline J gene. The J gene is TRBJ1-5, the V gene TRBV2, with 10 bases lining up with TRBD1. This CDR3 region has 19 residues. The ends lost 6 bases at V and 1 base at J; junction bases unmatched: 15. Germline V gene data show CDR1 as SNHLY and CDR2 as FYNNEI. The covered CDR3 bases are TGTGCCAGCAGGCGACACCGGGACAGGGGACAAACGAGCAATCAGCCC. This encodes CASRRHRDRGQTSNQP. In full, the CDR3 is CASRRHRDRGQTSNQPQHF.

Concerning this clone: The CDR3 end lies 3 residues beyond the end of the read and is filled in from the germline J gene. The rearrangement uses TRBV28 and TRBJ1-5; D not resolved. Germline CDR1 is MDHEN and CDR2 is SYDVKM. V lost 6 bases, J lost 6 bases, and 9 bases lay in between. The CDR3 runs 12 residues. The part of the CDR3 DNA that was read is TGTGCCAGCAGCCCACAGTTTCAGCCC. As protein: CASSPQFQP. The complete CDR3 reads CASSPQFQPQHF.

On this clone: The CDR3 end is not reached by the read, which stops 3 residues before it; the germline J gene fills it in. This chain joins TRBV7-2 and TRBJ2-5; D ambiguous. The CDR3 is 11 amino acids. Germline V lookup: CDR1 SGHTA, CDR2 FQGNSA. V was cut by 1 base and J by 7 bases, with 4 bases left in between. CDR3 region: CASSLGGTQYF. Partial CDR3 DNA: TGTGCCAGCAGCTTAGGCGGGACC. Complete variable domain (other parts from reference TRBV7-2 and TRBJ2-5): GAGVSQSPSNKVTEKGKDVELRCDPISGHTALYWYRQSLGQGLEFLIYFQGNSAPDKSGLPSDRFSAERTGGSVSTLTIQRTQQEDSAVYLCASSLGGTQYFGPGTRLLVL.

Points on this clone: The read finishes 3 residues shy of the CDR3 end, and the germline J gene is used to complete it. V and J are TRBV6-2 or TRBV6-3 and TRBJ2-7; TRBD1 might be the D (5 bases). There are 16 residues in the CDR3. The V gene lost 0 bases and the J gene lost 1 base, with 13 bases spanning the gap. Germline CDR1 is MNHEY and CDR2 is SVGEGT. CDR3 protein: CASSYSLRQGSYEQYF. The sequenced CDR3 bases are TGTGCCAGCAGTTACTCTTTAAGGCAGGGATCCTACGAG.

Turning to this clone: The missing CDR3 end, 3 residues past where the read stops, is filled in from the germline J gene. This chain joins TRBV7-2 and TRBJ1-4, with D possibly matching TRBD1 (5 bases). The V gene lost 1 base and the J gene lost 4 bases, with 10 bases spanning the gap. The CDR3 spans 15 residues. Germline-derived CDR1 and CDR2 are SGHTA and FQGNSA. The CDR3 here is CASSLVVGGNEKLFF. CDR3 bases read: TGTGCCAGCAGCTTAGTAGTGGGGGGTAATGAAAAA.

This clone is called medium-sized based on its frequency. The read ends 3 residues before the CDR3 terminus; that terminus is restored from the germline J gene. V and J are TRBV5-1 and TRBJ2-5; 7 bases are shared with TRBD2. Trimming removed 3 bases from V and 1 base from J; junction bases left unmatched: 6. Per germline, CDR1 SGHRS and CDR2 YFSETQ. This CDR3 comprises 15 residues. CDR3 bases read: TGCGCCAGCAGCTCTGCGTGGGGGGGCCAAGAGACC. Its protein product is CASSSAWGGQET. The complete CDR3 protein is CASSSAWGGQETQYF.

Details on this clone: The CDR3 goes on 3 residues after the read ends, and that part is filled in from the germline J gene. This chain connects TRBV6-1 to TRBJ2-7; 9 bases line up with TRBD1. The junction had 6 bases not matched to a gene; V was cut back by 2 bases and J by 4 bases. Germline V gives CDR1 MNHNS, CDR2 SASEGT. The CDR3 extends over 15 amino acids. The CDR3 is CASSEIRQGDYEQYF. CDR3 bases read: TGTGCCAGCAGTGAAATTAGACAGGGGGATTACGAG.

For this clone: The read falls 3 residues short of the CDR3 end, and the missing part is taken from the germline J gene. V usage is TRBV11-2 and J usage is TRBJ2-7; 10 positions match TRBD2. V lost 5 bases and J lost 4; bases outside the gene matches: 5. The CDR3 has 14 residues. Germline V gives CDR1 SGHAT, CDR2 FQNNGV. The part of the CDR3 DNA that was read is TGTGCCAGCAGCGTCGGACTAGCGGTTTACGAG. As protein: CASSVGLAVYE. The CDR3 in full is CASSVGLAVYEQYF.

About this clone: Read data end 3 residues before the CDR3 end; the end is taken from the germline J gene. The chain has TRBV30 and TRBJ1-3; possible D gene TRBD1, 6 bases. Germline values: CDR1 GTSNPN, CDR2 SVGIG (reference sequence). This CDR3 has 16 residues. The germline V and J ends were trimmed by 1 base and 0 bases, with 13 bases remaining between them. CDR3 DNA (partial): TGTGCCTGGAGTGGACAGGCCTTTTCCTCTGGAAACACC. Amino acids: CAWSGQAFSSGNT. The whole CDR3 sequence is CAWSGQAFSSGNTIYF.

For this clone: The CDR3 goes on 3 residues after the read ends, and that part is filled in from the germline J gene. This chain uses TRBV20-1 with TRBJ1-2; 8 bases fit TRBD1. The CDR3 covers 13 residues. J lost 5 bases, V lost 3 bases, and 5 bases had no gene match. CDR1 is DFQATT, CDR2 SNEGSKA, per germline (reference sequence). This CDR3 reads CSARDRDSYGYTF. Incomplete CDR3 DNA: TGCAGTGCTAGGGACAGGGATTCATATGGC.